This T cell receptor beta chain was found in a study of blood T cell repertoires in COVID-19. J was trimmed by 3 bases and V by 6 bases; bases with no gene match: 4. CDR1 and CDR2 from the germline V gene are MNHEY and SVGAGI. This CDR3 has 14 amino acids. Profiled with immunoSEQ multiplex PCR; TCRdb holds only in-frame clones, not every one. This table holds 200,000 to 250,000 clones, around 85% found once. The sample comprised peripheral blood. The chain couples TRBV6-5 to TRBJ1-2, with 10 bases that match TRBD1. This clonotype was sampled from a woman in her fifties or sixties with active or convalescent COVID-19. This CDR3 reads CASRTGTGDYGYTF. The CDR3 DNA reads TGTGCCAGCAGAACCGGGACAGGGGACTATGGCTACACCTTC.